This is a list of T cell receptor beta chains from one sample in a study of early T cells in non-severe SARS-CoV-2 infection. TCRdb reprocessed the 5' RACE reads via MiXCR and lists one record per CDR3 protein. Of more than 75,000 distinct CDR3 sequences detected, about 12% appear once; the ten largest clones hold approximately 6.5%. Specimen: whole blood. The source is an adult who was a healthcare worker with PCR-confirmed SARS-CoV-2 infection or an uninfected control (not recorded which). The CDR3 runs from the conserved cysteine through the conserved F or W. A D gene is named only where the DNA matches it firmly. The size field is filled for only some rows; it gives once, few, many or a size class.

>-|TRBV18|-|TRBJ2-1
CASSLMQGIYNEQFF
TGTGCCAGCTCACTCATGCAGGGGATCTACAATGAGCAGTTCTTC
>-|TRBV6-5|-|TRBJ2-7
CASSRQRGVKGEQYF
TGTGCCAGCAGCCGACAGAGGGGCGTGAAGGGAGAGCAGTACTTC
>-|TRBV9|-|TRBJ1-3
CASSVYPDSGNTIYF
TGTGCCAGCAGCGTATACCCCGACTCTGGAAACACCATATATTTT
>-|TRBV29-1|TRBD1|TRBJ1-1
CSAFLGGSTEAFF
TGCAGCGCCTTCTTAGGGGGCAGCACTGAAGCTTTCTTT
>-|TRBV29-1|TRBD1|TRBJ1-2
CSGATGGDYGYTF
TGCAGCGGCGCAACAGGGGGCGACTATGGCTACACCTTC
>few|TRBV29-1|TRBD1|TRBJ2-2
CSVAGPGDREGNTGELFF
TGCAGCGTTGCAGGCCCGGGGGACAGGGAGGGAAACACCGGGGAGCTGTTTTTT
>-|TRBV6-1|-|TRBJ2-1
CASGGVFSSYNEQFF
TGTGCCAGCGGAGGGGTTTTCAGCTCCTACAATGAGCAGTTCTTC
>few|TRBV9|TRBD1|TRBJ2-1
CASSVTQGAGLFF
TGTGCCAGCAGCGTTACCCAGGGGGCTGGATTGTTCTTC
>-|TRBV27|-|TRBJ1-1
CASSRRTDTEAFF
TGTGCCAGCAGTAGACGGACAGACACTGAAGCTTTCTTT
>-|TRBV5-1|TRBD2|TRBJ2-5
CASSVAHARGETQYF
TGCGCCAGCAGCGTAGCCCATGCGCGGGGGGAGACCCAGTACTTC
>-|TRBV7-3|-|TRBJ1-1
CASSLTGRNTEAFF
TGTGCCAGCAGCTTAACGGGGAGAAACACTGAAGCTTTCTTT
>-|TRBV29-1|-|TRBJ2-3
CSVEDRGTQYF
TGCAGCGTTGAAGATCGCGGGACGCAGTATTTT
>few|TRBV6-1|-|TRBJ1-5
CASSEDWRTNRGNQPQHF
TGTGCCAGCAGTGAAGATTGGCGGACCAACCGGGGGAATCAGCCCCAGCATTTT
>many|TRBV29-1|TRBD1|TRBJ2-7
CSARTGDETYYF
TGCAGCGCTCGTACAGGGGACGAGACGTACTACTTC
>few|TRBV2|-|TRBJ1-4
CASSALTTNEKLFF
TGTGCCAGCAGTGCTCTAACAACTAATGAAAAACTGTTTTTT